This T cell receptor beta chain came from a study of a mutant IDH1 vaccine in newly diagnosed glioma. Study summary: Former treatment meant radiotherapy, temozolomide, or both; the majority had gotten both. At week 35 came visit V12, and visit V13 followed at week 47. Notes on the study in general: Apparently unrelated to pseudoprogression were changes in the top peripheral T cell clonotypes.

A word on this clone: Its antigen is unidentified.

V shed 5 bases and J shed 6 bases, with 29 bases lying between them. CDR1 is SEHNR and CDR2 is FQNEAQ in the germline V gene (reference sequence). CDR3 length equals 18 residues. Time point noted: week 47, end of study. The study gave 300 ug of mutant IDH1 20-mer peptide per vaccine dose, with topical imiquimod. Newly diagnosed WHO grade 3 or 4 IDH1-mutant, ATRX-lost astrocytomas were identified in the donors. Some clones are missing from TCRdb's copy, which holds only in-frame ones; the method was immunoSEQ multiplex PCR. The sample has roughly 86,000 clones, roughly 86% seen once. This material consisted of PBMCs, taken from a glioma patient whose treatment included an IDH1 peptide vaccine. The V and J genes are TRBV7-9 and TRBJ2-7; perhaps TRBD1 as D (7 bases). The clonotype was recovered from a woman in her fifties or sixties with glioma. The DNA of the CDR3 is TGTGCCAGCAGCCCTAGGGGGCTCACGGGAGAGATTCCCTGCGAGCAGTACTTC. Its protein is CASSPRGLTGEIPCEQYF.